This TCR beta chain stems from a study of shared clonotypes between healthy human individuals. The study drew all its donors from Caucasian adults living in Nashville, Tennessee. Deep-level settings were used for running the assay. Generated by immunoSEQ multiplex PCR, the TCRdb table keeps only in-frame clones and is missing some. This table has about 2.4 million clones, 90% to 95% appearing once. This CDR3 has 14 residues. V lost 0 bases and J lost 3, with 9 bases in between. Germline-derived CDR1 and CDR2 are KGHSH and LQKENI. V usage is TRBV18 and J usage is TRBJ2-7, with D hard to call. This receptor was obtained from a man between 18 and 35 years old in good health. Some clones in this sample may be carry-over from other donors' samples. Sequencing was done on a sample of naive CD4+ T cells from PBMCs. Subset noted: CD45RA+ positively selected. CDR3 in amino acids: CASSPPHKYYEQYF. CDR3 DNA: TGTGCCAGCTCACCACCCCACAAGTACTACGAGCAGTACTTC.